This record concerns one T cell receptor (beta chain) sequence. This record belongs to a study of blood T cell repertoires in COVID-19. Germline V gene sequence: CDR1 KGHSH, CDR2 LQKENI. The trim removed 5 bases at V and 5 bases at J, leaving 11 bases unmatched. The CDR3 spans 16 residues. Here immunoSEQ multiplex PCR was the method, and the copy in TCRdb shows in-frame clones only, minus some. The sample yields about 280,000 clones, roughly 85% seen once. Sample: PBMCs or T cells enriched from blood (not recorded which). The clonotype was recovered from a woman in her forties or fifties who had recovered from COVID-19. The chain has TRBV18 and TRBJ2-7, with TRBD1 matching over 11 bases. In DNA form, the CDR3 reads TGTGCCAGCTCATTACGGACAGGGGGCGTTAGAAACGAGCAGTACTTC. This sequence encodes CASSLRTGGVRNEQYF. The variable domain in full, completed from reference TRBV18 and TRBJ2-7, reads NAGVMQNPRHLVRRRGQEARLRCSPMKGHSHVYWYRQLPEEGLKFMVYLQKENIIDESGMPKERFSAEFPKEGPSILRIQQVVRGDSAAYFCASSLRTGGVRNEQYFGPGTRLTVT.